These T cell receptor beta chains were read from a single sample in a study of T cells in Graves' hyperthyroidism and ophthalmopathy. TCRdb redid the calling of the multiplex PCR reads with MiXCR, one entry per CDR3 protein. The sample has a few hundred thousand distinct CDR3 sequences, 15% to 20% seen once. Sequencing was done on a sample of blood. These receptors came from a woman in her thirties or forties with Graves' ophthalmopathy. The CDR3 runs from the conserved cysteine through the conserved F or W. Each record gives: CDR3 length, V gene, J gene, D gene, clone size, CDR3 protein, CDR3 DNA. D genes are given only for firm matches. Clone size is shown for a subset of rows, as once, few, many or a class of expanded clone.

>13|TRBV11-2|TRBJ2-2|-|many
CASSLLGPGELFF
TGTGCCAGCAGCTTATTGGGACCCGGGGAGCTGTTTTTT
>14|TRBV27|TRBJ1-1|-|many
CASSRTASGTEAFF
TGTGCCAGCAGCCGGACAGCTTCGGGCACTGAAGCTTTCTTT
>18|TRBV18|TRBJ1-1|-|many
CASSPGSDSFPMNTEAFF
TGTGCCAGCTCACCCGGATCCGACTCTTTCCCCATGAACACTGAAGCTTTCTTT
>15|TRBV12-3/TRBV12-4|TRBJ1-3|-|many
CASSRWLSSGNTIYF
TGTGCCAGCAGTAGGTGGCTTTCCTCTGGAAACACCATATATTTT
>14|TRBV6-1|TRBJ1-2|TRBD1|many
CASSEEGARYGYTF
TGTGCCAGCAGTGAGGAGGGGGCGAGGTATGGCTACACCTTC
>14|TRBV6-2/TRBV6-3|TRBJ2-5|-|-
CASSHGGHQETQYF
TGTGCCAGCAGTCACGGGGGGCACCAAGAGACCCAGTACTTC
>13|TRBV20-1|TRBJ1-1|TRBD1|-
CSATGTGGAGAFF
TGCAGTGCCACCGGGACAGGGGGCGCCGGAGCTTTCTTT
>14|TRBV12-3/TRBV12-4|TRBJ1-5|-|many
CASSMTGSNQPQHF
TGTGCCAGCAGTATGACAGGTAGCAATCAGCCCCAGCATTTT
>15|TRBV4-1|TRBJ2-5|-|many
CASSQGVRDQETQYF
TGCGCCAGCAGCCAAGGGGTCAGAGACCAAGAGACCCAGTACTTC
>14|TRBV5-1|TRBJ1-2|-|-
CASSRDAYNYGYTF
TGCGCCAGCAGCAGGGACGCCTATAACTATGGCTACACCTTC
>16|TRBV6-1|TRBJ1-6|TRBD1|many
CASSFNPGQYNSPLHF
TGTGCCAGCAGCTTCAATCCGGGACAGTATAATTCACCCCTCCACTTT
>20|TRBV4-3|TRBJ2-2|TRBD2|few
CASSQPGLAGVKGHTGELFF
TGCGCCAGCAGCCAACCGGGACTAGCGGGAGTGAAGGGTCACACCGGGGAGCTGTTTTTT
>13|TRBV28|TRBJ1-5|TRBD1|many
CASRTGLRQPQHF
TGTGCCAGCAGGACAGGGTTGAGGCAGCCCCAGCATTTT
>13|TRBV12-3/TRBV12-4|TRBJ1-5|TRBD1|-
CASSWDRSAPQHF
TGTGCCAGCAGTTGGGACAGGTCCGCACCCCAGCATTTT
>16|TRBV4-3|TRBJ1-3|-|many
CASSQAKSGLGNTIYF
TGCGCCAGCAGCCAAGCTAAGTCTGGACTGGGAAACACCATATATTTT
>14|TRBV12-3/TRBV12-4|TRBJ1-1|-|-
CASSLITGYAEAFF
TGTGCCAGCAGTCTAATAACAGGGTACGCTGAAGCTTTCTTT
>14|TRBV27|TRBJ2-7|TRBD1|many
CASSRGRASYEQYF
TGTGCCAGCAGCAGGGGGCGAGCTTCCTACGAGCAGTACTTC
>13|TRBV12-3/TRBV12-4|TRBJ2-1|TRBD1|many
CASRTGAYNEQFF
TGTGCCAGCAGGACAGGGGCCTACAATGAGCAGTTCTTC
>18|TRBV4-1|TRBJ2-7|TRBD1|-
CASSQEVSPGQGAYEQYF
TGCGCCAGCAGCCAAGAAGTATCGCCGGGACAGGGGGCGTACGAGCAGTACTTC
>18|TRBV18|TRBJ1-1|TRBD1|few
CASSPPRGQGAGATEAFF
TGTGCCAGCTCACCACCGAGGGGCCAGGGGGCTGGGGCCACTGAAGCTTTCTTT